The rows below give T cell receptor beta chains drawn from one sample of a study of identical twins. TCRdb analysed the 5' RACE reads with MiXCR anew, one entry per CDR3 protein. The sample carries a few hundred thousand distinct CDR3 sequences, 8% to 9% recorded once. The sample was also linked to a second study, of yellow fever vaccine responses in identical twins.

The sample was memory (CD45RO+) T cells sorted from blood. The receptors were sampled from a young woman in good health. CDR3s include the opening cysteine and the closing phenylalanine or tryptophan. The D gene is left open where the match is weak.

TRBD1	TRBV7-9	TRBJ1-6	CASSSPQGVRAPLHF
TRBD2	TRBV14	TRBJ2-3	CASSLLGLADTQYF
NA	TRBV28	TRBJ2-7	CASSFSAVNYEQYF
TRBD1	TRBV10-3	TRBJ1-1	CAISERGTGDTEAFF
TRBD1	TRBV20-1	TRBJ2-2	CSARSGTVNTGELFF
TRBD2	TRBV6-5	TRBJ2-7	CASSYFRGRADEQYF
TRBD2	TRBV15	TRBJ2-3	CATSREPGLAGADTQYF
NA	TRBV15	TRBJ1-5	CATQSHGTGQPQHF
NA	TRBV28	TRBJ1-4	CASSPFTGLREKLFF
TRBD1	TRBV27	TRBJ2-2	CASSPQQGAHGELFF
NA	TRBV12-3/TRBV12-4	TRBJ2-3	CASSLGGDRANTQYF
NA	TRBV5-1	TRBJ2-1	CASSLASKSGEQFF
TRBD1	TRBV28	TRBJ1-1	CASSPGDRGRPNTEAFF
TRBD1	TRBV6-5	TRBJ1-2	CASSIHRGYGYTF
NA	TRBV12-3/TRBV12-4	TRBJ2-3	CASSLRKAQYF
TRBD2	TRBV10-2	TRBJ2-7	CASSEGRLAVYEQYF
NA	TRBV5-1	TRBJ2-6	CASRPGGYGANVLTF
TRBD2	TRBV6-4	TRBJ2-2	CASSVTSGHTGELFF
TRBD1	TRBV7-9	TRBJ1-5	CASSDGQGRRPQHF
NA	TRBV28	TRBJ2-1	CASSATGTLLYNEQFF
TRBD2	TRBV19	TRBJ2-2	CASSAGLVGTGELFF
TRBD2	TRBV12-3/TRBV12-4	TRBJ2-7	CASSLARLAGRTYEQYF
NA	TRBV20-1	TRBJ2-3	CSARDPRGGVGTQYF
NA	TRBV7-2	TRBJ2-4	CASSYTAGTGNIQYF
NA	TRBV5-1	TRBJ1-1	CASSPWGGPNTEAFF
TRBD2	TRBV4-1	TRBJ2-1	CASSQVTSGSYNEQFF
TRBD1	TRBV6-1	TRBJ1-6	CASSEAGTGNSPLHF
NA	TRBV19	TRBJ1-2	CASSIGQGIYGYTF
NA	TRBV11-2	TRBJ1-1	CASSSINTEAFF
NA	TRBV5-1	TRBJ1-5	CASSPGAQTPNQPQHF
NA	TRBV15	TRBJ2-5	CATSRTREETQYF
TRBD1	TRBV27	TRBJ2-1	CASSLELRDREYNEQFF
NA	TRBV4-1	TRBJ1-4	CASSQGRGTVVKLFF
NA	TRBV28	TRBJ1-1	CASLTQGRPEAFF
NA	TRBV6-1	TRBJ1-5	CATGRANQPQHF
NA	TRBV3-1	TRBJ1-4	CASSQLKKLFF
NA	TRBV5-1	TRBJ2-1	CASSLGWSAISDEQFF
TRBD1	TRBV11-2	TRBJ2-7	CASSLRIGTESYEQYF
NA	TRBV24-1	TRBJ1-1	CATSDSGQGKTEAFF
NA	TRBV9	TRBJ2-7	CASSVTSGTRQNEQYF
TRBD1	TRBV3-1	TRBJ2-1	CASSQRTGENEQFF
NA	TRBV6-1	TRBJ2-2	CASSLSPIGGELFF
NA	TRBV14	TRBJ2-2	CASSQVWGQPLYTGELFF
NA	TRBV24-1	TRBJ2-5	CATSVRGNNQETQYF
NA	TRBV7-3	TRBJ2-7	CASSPRGADTYEQYF
TRBD1	TRBV20-1	TRBJ2-3	CSAIRDRDVDTQYF
TRBD2	TRBV7-2	TRBJ2-1	CASSPTSGGSNEQFF
NA	TRBV20-1	TRBJ1-5	CSASVGVSNQPQHF
NA	TRBV7-8	TRBJ2-4	CASSSSSEGIQYF
NA	TRBV9	TRBJ1-3	CASSVEVAGSHSGNTIYF
TRBD1	TRBV28	TRBJ2-2	CASSLFSTGLGGELFF
NA	TRBV9	TRBJ2-7	CASSVLGGREHEQYF
NA	TRBV20-1	TRBJ1-1	CSAHLWQGNTEAFF
NA	TRBV6-1	TRBJ2-7	CASSPGSSYEQYF
TRBD2	TRBV7-9	TRBJ2-5	CASSLDGSGRETQYF
TRBD2	TRBV20-1	TRBJ2-1	CSARDYQGLAGGGEQFF
TRBD1	TRBV7-9	TRBJ1-5	CASSLTGVGQPQHF
TRBD1	TRBV18	TRBJ1-6	CASSPMDRPDNSPLHF
NA	TRBV7-6	TRBJ2-6	CASSLYATASGANVLTF
NA	TRBV20-1	TRBJ2-3	CSARGPSEVDTQYF